A single sample is the source of the 10 T cell receptor beta chains below, sequenced in a study of blood T cell repertoires in COVID-19. Clones were read by immunoSEQ multiplex PCR, and TCRdb kept only the in-frame ones, dropping some. The profile shows 71,000 or so clones, around 83% of them singletons. Material for sequencing was peripheral blood. The receptor set was obtained from a man between 65 and 85 years old with acute or convalescent COVID-19.

The genes are TRBV5-5 and TRBJ1-5; D might be TRBD1 (5 bases). This CDR3 region has 16 residues. Germline V lookup: CDR1 SGHKS, CDR2 YYEKEE (reference sequence). Trimming removed 2 bases from V and 0 bases from J, with 12 bases in between. CDR3 loop: CASSFRGGDSNQPQHF. CDR3 DNA: TGTGCCAGCAGCTTTAGGGGCGGGGATAGCAATCAGCCCCAGCATTTT.

V usage is TRBV6-5 and J usage is TRBJ1-3; D gene ambiguous. Germline loops: CDR1 MNHEY, CDR2 SVGAGI. V shed 5 bases and J shed 0 bases, with 11 bases lying between them. The CDR3 spans 15 residues. CDR3 in DNA: TGTGCCAGCAGTACGAGGCCCGACTCTGGAAACACCATATATTTT. It encodes CASSTRPDSGNTIYF.

The chain recombines TRBV18 with TRBJ1-1; 10 bases line up with TRBD1. CDR3 length equals 17 residues. Trimming cost V 4 bases and J 3 bases; bases outside gene matches: 11. Germline-derived CDR1 and CDR2 are KGHSH and LQKENI. The CDR3 DNA follows: TGTGCCAGCTCACAAAACCCCGGACAGGGGGTGGACACTGAAGCTTTCTTT. Translation gives CASSQNPGQGVDTEAFF.

This clone was observed once. The genes are TRBV28 and TRBJ2-1, with TRBD1 matching 9 bases. V was pared by 8 bases and J by 8 bases, with 7 bases of the junction left unmatched. The CDR3 covers 13 residues. From germline, CDR1 is MDHEN and CDR2 SYDVKM. CDR3 bases: TGTGCCAGCGGGGAACAGGGGGCCTATGAGCAGTTCTTC. This gives the protein CASGEQGAYEQFF.

The rearrangement uses TRBV25-1 and TRBJ2-2, with 9 bases matching TRBD1. After removal of 2 bases from V and 7 bases from J, the junction contained 8 bases not matched to a gene. Germline lookup yields CDR1 MGHDK and CDR2 SYGVNS. This CDR3 region has 16 residues. CDR3: CASSEMGQGGLGELFF. The CDR3 DNA is TGTGCCAGCAGTGAAATGGGACAGGGAGGGCTCGGGGAGCTGTTTTTT.

The chain has TRBV29-1 and TRBJ1-5; 9 bases line up with TRBD1. Germline-derived CDR1 and CDR2 are SQVTM and ANQGSEA. The CDR3 consists of 13 residues. Germline trimming cut 7 bases from V and 7 bases from J; bases unmatched to any gene: 8. CDR3 loop: CSASTGGKQPQHF. The CDR3 DNA reads as TGCAGCGCTTCGACAGGGGGTAAGCAGCCCCAGCATTTT.

The V gene is TRBV14, the J gene TRBJ2-7; TRBD2 matches 7 bases. The CDR3 is 12 amino acids. Germline trimming cut 6 bases from V and 8 bases from J; bases unmatched to any gene: 7. The germline V gene has CDR1 SGHDN and CDR2 FVKESK. The CDR3 nucleotides are TGTGCCAGCAGTGGGGACTACGGGCAGCAGTACTTC. It yields the protein CASSGDYGQQYF.

The CDR3 coding sequence is TGTGCCAGCAGGGAGGGATCCTACGAGCAGTACTTC. Protein product: CASREGSYEQYF. V is TRBV28 and J is TRBJ2-7, with D tentatively TRBD2 (6 bases). The germline V and J ends were trimmed by 6 bases and 1 base, with 7 bases remaining between them. The CDR3 runs to 12 residues. CDR1 is MDHEN and CDR2 is SYDVKM in the germline V gene.

V is TRBV27 and J is TRBJ1-5; the D gene is possibly TRBD1 (5 bases). The CDR3 spans 16 residues. Trimming removed 2 bases at V and 4 bases at J, with 15 bases between. Germline V gives CDR1 MNHEY, CDR2 SMNVEV (reference sequence). As DNA, the CDR3 is TGTGCCAGCAGTTTAATATCCGGGGGGGGGAATCAGCCCCAGCATTTT. This gives the protein CASSLISGGGNQPQHF.

The chain couples TRBV3-1 (or the pseudogene TRBV3-2) to TRBJ2-2; D not resolved. Germline-derived CDR1 and CDR2 are LGHDT and YNNKEL (reference sequence). Trimming took 4 bases from V and 4 from J, leaving 13 bases between them. CDR3 length: 15 residues. This chain's CDR3 is CASSLLSVSTGELFF. The CDR3 DNA is TGTGCCAGCAGCCTTTTAAGCGTGAGCACCGGGGAGCTGTTTTTT.